This T cell receptor (beta chain) was captured in a study of kidney transplant recipient with SARS-CoV-2 infection (dated by TCRdb to about 2021). This clonotype was seen repeatedly, ten times or more. There is no known antigen for this receptor. No qualities accompany the bases; no much larger clone lies one base away. The sample's time point label is to be understood as: pre-pandemic baseline sample and day 111 after first positive SARS-CoV-2 test. CDR1 and CDR2 are drawn from the germline V gene (reference sequence): SSHAT, FNYEAQ. The CDR3 spans 17 residues, from the cysteine through the phenylalanine. The DNA shown is the 51-base CDR3, in frame from base 1. Trimming takes 4 bases from V and 4 bases from J, and the germline ends sit 22 bases apart. Data came from an Illumina MiSeq. The peripheral T cell repertoire was profiled for human TCRbeta genes. On the study's bioinformatics: Beta-binomial modelling was used to test for differences in clonotype abundance while accounting for variability over time. Expanded clonotypes were checked against the ImmuneCODE reference database of SARS-CoV-2-associated TCRs and mapped to regions of the viral genome. Further repertoire analyses covered TRBV gene usage, CDR3 length, CDR3 amino acid overlap between time points, clonotype abundance distributions and Jaccard similarity. In-frame beta chains were kept once TCRdb had trimmed the public reads at Q25 with fastp and called clones with MiXCR. Rows merge per CDR3 protein into single entries with the most common DNA and genes. Clone size and V and J calls follow TCRdb, not the original study. The sample table holds roughly 230,000 distinct CDR3 sequences, of which 25% to 30% were seen once. The top ten constitute roughly 7% of the sample.

The sequenced sample was a blood sample, obtained at baseline and between days 110 and 120 from a kidney transplant recipient. The chain is assembled from TRBV7-7 and TRBJ1-2; the D segment cannot be called with confidence. The receptor comes from a male patient younger than 45 who had COVID-19 and was a kidney transplant recipient. After a transplant, not all T cells may be the patient's own; some may come from the graft donor. The bases read TGTGCCAGCAGCTGCGAAACTAAGTGCCGAAAGACCTATGGCTACACCTTC. This encodes CASSCETKCRKTYGYTF. Beyond the CDR3, the reference TRBV7-7 and TRBJ1-2 genes provide the residues; the full variable domain reads: GAGVSQSPRYKVTKRGQDVTLRCDPISSHATLYWYQQALGQGPEFLTYFNYEAQPDKSGLPSDRFSAERPEGSISTLTIQRTEQRDSAMYRCASSCETKCRKTYGYTFGSGTRLTVV.